This T cell receptor (beta chain) was captured in a study of OX40 agonist ivuxolimab in advanced cancers. Sequencing was performed with immunoSEQ multiplex PCR; in TCRdb, only in-frame clones are kept and a portion is missing. The profile covers more than 50,000 clones, with more than 85% appearing a single time and around a sixth taken by the ten largest. Germline V lookup: CDR1 MNHEY, CDR2 SVGAGI. The CDR3 consists of 14 residues. Trimming removed 6 bases from V and 3 bases from J; junction bases left unmatched: 7. This chain joins TRBV6-5 and TRBJ1-2, with 7 bases aligning to TRBD1. The clonotype was recovered from an adult with an advanced solid tumor such as melanoma, head and neck, liver or kidney cancer. Sequences were derived from CD4+ or CD8+ T cells sorted from blood, sampled in a trial of the OX40 agonist ivuxolimab. The CDR3 here is CASSLGQGDYGYTF. CDR3 bases: TGTGCCAGCAGCCTCGGGCAGGGGGACTATGGCTACACCTTC.